These 20 T cell receptor beta chains were sequenced from one sample in a study of T-cell memory formation after mild COVID-19. A single record per CDR3 protein comes from TCRdb applying MiXCR to the 5' RACE reads. Of hundreds of thousands of distinct CDR3 sequences in the sample, 20% to 25% were seen once. The sequencing input was PBMCs or a T cell subset sorted from them (not recorded which). The receptors shown here come from an adult woman who had mild COVID-19 (a few samples of this study predate the infection). Cell type and time point are not known.

This chain connects TRBV7-8 to TRBJ1-6; D may be TRBD1 (5 bases). This CDR3 is built from 15 residues. V was shortened by 5 bases and J by 8 bases, with 16 bases between the two germline ends. Germline V gene sequence: CDR1 SGHVS, CDR2 FQNEAQ. This CDR3 is CASSPRAGNDSPLHF. The DNA for the CDR3 is TGTGCCAGCAGCCCAAGGGCAGGGAATGATTCACCCCTCCACTTT.

This clonotype was counted between two and nine times. This CDR3 is CASSKVASSGGAEDEQFF. In nucleotides, the CDR3 is TGTGCCAGCAGCAAAGTGGCGAGTAGCGGGGGGGCTGAGGATGAGCAGTTCTTC. The chain carries TRBV21-1 and TRBJ2-1; the D call TRBD2 from the table was never checked on the DNA. TRBV21-1 is described as a pseudogene. CDR3 length: 18 amino acids.

J is TRBJ2-7 and V is TRBV6-5, with 11 bases identical to TRBD2. V gave up 6 bases and J gave up 2 bases; unmatched junction bases: 3. This CDR3 comprises 14 residues. The V gene's germline CDR1 is MNHEY and CDR2 SVGAGI. CDR3 nucleotide sequence: TGTGCCAGCAGATCTAGCGGGGGGACCTACGAGCAGTACTTC. It translates to CASRSSGGTYEQYF.

The V call is TRBV12-3 or TRBV12-4, the J call TRBJ1-2; D not certain. The CDR3 spans 13 residues. Trimming removed 3 bases from V and 8 bases from J, with 13 bases in between. CDR3 nucleotides: TGTGCCAGCAGTTTCCAACCGAGCGTGGGCTACACCTTC. Translating gives CASSFQPSVGYTF.

The V and J genes are TRBV7-8 and TRBJ2-7, with a tentative D call TRBD2 (6 bases). Germline CDR1 reads SGHVS; CDR2 reads FQNEAQ. V was trimmed by 4 bases and J by 5 bases, leaving 12 bases between them. The CDR3 has 13 residues. The CDR3 region is CASSSERGNEQYF. In nucleotides, the CDR3 is TGTGCCAGCAGCTCCGAACGGGGGAACGAGCAGTACTTC. Combining the CDR3 with reference TRBV7-8 and TRBJ2-7 gives the whole variable domain GAGVSQSPRYKVAKRGQDVALRCDPISGHVSLFWYQQALGQGPEFLTYFQNEAQLDKSGLPSDRFFAERPEGSVSTLKIQRTQQEDSAVYLCASSSERGNEQYFGPGTRLTVT.

In its sample, this clonotype was seen a few times. The chain has TRBV9 and TRBJ2-2, with D perhaps TRBD1 or TRBD2 (5 bases each). Germline CDR1 SGDLS, CDR2 YYNGEE. The CDR3 extends over 13 amino acids. V lost 3 bases and J lost 5, with 8 bases in between. CDR3 nucleotide sequence: TGTGCCAGCAGCGCCGAGGGGACCGGGGAGCTGTTTTTT. Residues: CASSAEGTGELFF.

This clonotype was seen only a few times. The V and J genes are TRBV28 and TRBJ2-3; D gene ambiguous. The V end lost 4 bases, the J end lost 5 bases, and 7 bases lay between the germline ends. From germline, CDR1 is MDHEN and CDR2 SYDVKM. This CDR3 spans 12 amino acids. The CDR3 sequence: CASSSLLDTQYF. The CDR3 nucleotides are TGTGCCAGCAGTTCACTACTAGATACGCAGTATTTT.

This clonotype has just a few counts. J is TRBJ2-1 and V is TRBV20-1; 10 bases fit TRBD2. The V segment lost 6 bases and the J segment 2 bases; nucleotides outside the gene matches: 4. Germline-derived CDR1 and CDR2 are DFQATT and SNEGSKA (reference sequence). There are 14 residues in the CDR3. CDR3 amino acids: CSAIAGGAYNEQFF. CDR3 in DNA: TGCAGTGCAATAGCGGGAGGTGCCTACAATGAGCAGTTCTTC.

The chain combines TRBV5-1 with TRBJ1-2; 7 bases are a match to TRBD1. Germline trimming cut 8 bases from V and 3 bases from J; bases unmatched to any gene: 7. The CDR3 contains 13 residues. Germline values: CDR1 SGHRS, CDR2 YFSETQ. In DNA form, the CDR3 reads TGCGCCAGTACCGTCGACAGGGACTATGGCTACACCTTC. It is translated as CASTVDRDYGYTF.

In its sample, this clonotype was seen a few times. The chain recombines TRBV3-1 with TRBJ2-1; D unclear. Looked up from germline, CDR1 is LGHDT and CDR2 is YNNKEL (reference sequence). The CDR3 consists of 15 residues. Trimming cost V 0 bases and J 7 bases, with 13 bases left between them. The CDR3 DNA sequence: TGTGCCAGCAGCCAAGATCCTAGTACAAAAAATGAGCAGTTCTTC. Residues: CASSQDPSTKNEQFF.

This clonotype was seen at least ten times. CDR3 nucleotide sequence: TGTGCCTCCAACGGGGCTAAGAACACCGGGGAGCTGTTTTTT. Its protein is CASNGAKNTGELFF. The rearrangement uses TRBV12-3 or TRBV12-4 and TRBJ2-2; D possibly matches TRBD1 or TRBD2 (5 bases each). Trimming took off 11 bases at V and 1 base at J, with 14 bases between the two ends. The CDR3 covers 14 residues.

Here the CDR3 reads CSARRQGETQYF. As DNA, the CDR3 is TGCAGTGCTCGGCGGCAGGGAGAGACCCAGTACTTC. The V gene is TRBV20-1, the J gene TRBJ2-5; tentatively, D is TRBD1 (5 bases). The CDR3 runs 12 residues. Trimming shortened V by 5 bases and J by 4 bases, and 11 bases separated the two germline ends. Germline V CDR1 and CDR2: DFQATT, SNEGSKA (reference sequence).

This chain uses TRBV29-1 with TRBJ2-1, with 7 positions matching TRBD2. Germline V gives CDR1 SQVTM, CDR2 ANQGSEA. V lost 7 bases and J lost 0; bases outside the gene matches: 9. The CDR3 covers 15 residues. In DNA form, the CDR3 reads TGCAGCGCCGGGGGAGGGCTAAGCTCCTACAATGAGCAGTTCTTC. This codes for CSAGGGLSSYNEQFF.

This chain links TRBV12-3 or TRBV12-4 with TRBJ2-1; 7 nucleotides line up with TRBD1. This CDR3 contains 13 residues. V gave up 1 base and J gave up 9 bases; unmatched junction bases: 3. The CDR3 region is CASSLGAGGEQFF. Written as DNA, the CDR3 is TGTGCCAGCAGTTTAGGCGCAGGGGGTGAGCAGTTCTTC.

This clonotype came up a few times. J is TRBJ1-5 and V is TRBV7-8; tentatively, D is TRBD1 (6 bases). Germline V lookup: CDR1 SGHVS, CDR2 FQNEAQ. There are 18 residues in the CDR3. With 0 bases removed from V and 1 base from J, the gap between germline ends came to 16 bases. The CDR3 DNA is TGTGCCAGCAGCTTAGCGGCAGGGGAGGGACTCAGCAATCAGCCCCAGCATTTT. As protein: CASSLAAGEGLSNQPQHF.

The rearrangement uses TRBV18 and TRBJ2-7; 10 bases map to TRBD2. Germline trimming cut 4 bases from V and 5 bases from J; bases unmatched to any gene: 11. Germline assignment: CDR1 KGHSH and CDR2 LQKENI. This CDR3 region has 16 residues. CDR3 loop: CASSHGSSGGIDEQYF. CDR3 DNA sequence: TGTGCCAGCTCACACGGGTCTAGCGGGGGAATTGACGAGCAGTACTTC. The full variable domain, completed using reference TRBV18 and TRBJ2-7, is NAGVMQNPRHLVRRRGQEARLRCSPMKGHSHVYWYRQLPEEGLKFMVYLQKENIIDESGMPKERFSAEFPKEGPSILRIQQVVRGDSAAYFCASSHGSSGGIDEQYFGPGTRLTVT.

In this sample, this clonotype turned up many times. V is TRBV7-8 and J is TRBJ2-5; no firm D call. CDR1 SGHVS and CDR2 FQNEAQ come from the germline V gene. V shed 5 bases and J shed 5 bases, with 9 bases lying between them. The CDR3 consists of 12 residues. This CDR3 is CASSLYGETQYF. CDR3 DNA: TGTGCCAGCAGCCTATATGGGGAGACCCAGTACTTC.

V is TRBV7-9 and J is TRBJ2-7; D tentatively reads TRBD1 or TRBD2 (7 bases each). Trimming left V 3 bases short and J 6 bases short, with 24 bases between. The CDR3 contains 17 residues. Germline CDR1 and CDR2: SEHNR and FQNEAQ (reference sequence). CDR3 nucleotides: TGTGCCAGCAGCTTTCAGGGACAGCGGGACCGGATGGTCGAGCAGTACTTC. The encoded protein is CASSFQGQRDRMVEQYF. The full variable domain, its missing parts supplied by reference TRBV7-9 and TRBJ2-7, is DTGVSQNPRHKITKRGQNVTFRCDPISEHNRLYWYRQTLGQGPEFLTYFQNEAQLEKSRLLSDRFSAERPKGSFSTLEIQRTEQGDSAMYLCASSFQGQRDRMVEQYFGPGTRLTVT.

In this sample, this clonotype turned up a few times. The chain carries TRBV18 and TRBJ1-1; TRBD1 matches 10 bases. V shed 1 base and J 3 bases; nucleotides not matched to a gene: 17. Germline CDR1 is KGHSH and CDR2 is LQKENI. The CDR3 has 20 residues. The CDR3 DNA reads TGTGCCAGCTCACCACAGAAGTTTATCCGGGACAGGGGAAGGTACACTGAAGCTTTCTTT. Translation: CASSPQKFIRDRGRYTEAFF.

This clonotype was seen more than once but under ten times. The gene calls are TRBV27 and TRBJ1-1; no clear D. In germline, CDR1 is MNHEY, CDR2 SMNVEV (reference sequence). Trimming left V 4 bases short and J 7 bases short, with 10 bases between. The CDR3 is made up of 12 amino acids. The CDR3 region has the DNA TGTGCCAGCAGTTCCTCGACGAGTGAAGCTTTCTTT. Translated, it gives CASSSSTSEAFF.